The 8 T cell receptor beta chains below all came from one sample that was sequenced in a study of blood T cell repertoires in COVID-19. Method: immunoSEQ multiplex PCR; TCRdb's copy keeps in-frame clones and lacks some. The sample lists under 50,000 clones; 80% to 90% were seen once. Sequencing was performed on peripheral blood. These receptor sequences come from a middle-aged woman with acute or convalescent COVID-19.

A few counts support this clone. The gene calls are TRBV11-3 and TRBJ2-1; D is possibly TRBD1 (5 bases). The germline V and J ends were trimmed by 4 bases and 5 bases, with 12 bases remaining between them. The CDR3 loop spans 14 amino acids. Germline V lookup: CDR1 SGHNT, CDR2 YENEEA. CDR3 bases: TGTGCCAGCAGCTCCTCCGTGACAGACAATGAGCAGTTCTTC. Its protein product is CASSSSVTDNEQFF.

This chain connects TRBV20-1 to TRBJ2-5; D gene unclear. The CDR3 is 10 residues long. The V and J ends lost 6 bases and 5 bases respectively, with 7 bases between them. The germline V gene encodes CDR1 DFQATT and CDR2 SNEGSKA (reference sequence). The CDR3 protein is CSAQTETQYF. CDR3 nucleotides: TGCAGTGCCCAGACTGAGACCCAGTACTTC.

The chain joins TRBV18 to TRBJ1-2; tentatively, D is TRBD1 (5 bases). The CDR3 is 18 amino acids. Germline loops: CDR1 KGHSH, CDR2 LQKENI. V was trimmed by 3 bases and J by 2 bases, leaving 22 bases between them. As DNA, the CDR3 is TGTGCCAGCTCACCGGAGTATCCGATTACAGGAGAAAACTATGGCTACACCTTC. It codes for CASSPEYPITGENYGYTF.

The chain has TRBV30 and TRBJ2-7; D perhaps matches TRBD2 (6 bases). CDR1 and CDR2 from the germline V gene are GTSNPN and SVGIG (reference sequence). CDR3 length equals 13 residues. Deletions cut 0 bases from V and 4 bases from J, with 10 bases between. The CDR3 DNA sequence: TGTGCCTGGAGTGTAAGTGGGGGGTACGAGCAGTACTTC. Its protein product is CAWSVSGGYEQYF.

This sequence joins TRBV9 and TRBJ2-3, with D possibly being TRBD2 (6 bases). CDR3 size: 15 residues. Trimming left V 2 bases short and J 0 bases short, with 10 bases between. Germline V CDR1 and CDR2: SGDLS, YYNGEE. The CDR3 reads CASSVGLTSTDTQYF. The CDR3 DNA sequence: TGTGCCAGCAGCGTGGGACTTACTAGCACAGATACGCAGTATTTT.

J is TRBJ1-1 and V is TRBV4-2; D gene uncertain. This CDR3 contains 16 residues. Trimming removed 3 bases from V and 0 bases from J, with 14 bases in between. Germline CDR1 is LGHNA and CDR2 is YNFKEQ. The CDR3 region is CASSQPTTPVNTEAFF. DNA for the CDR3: TGTGCCAGCAGCCAGCCCACCACTCCGGTGAACACTGAAGCTTTCTTT.

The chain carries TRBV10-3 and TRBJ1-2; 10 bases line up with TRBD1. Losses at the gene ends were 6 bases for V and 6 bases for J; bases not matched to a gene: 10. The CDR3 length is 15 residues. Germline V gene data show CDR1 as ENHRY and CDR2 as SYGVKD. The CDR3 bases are TGTGCCATCAGGGCTGGACAGGGGGAAGCTGATGGCTACACCTTC. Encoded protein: CAIRAGQGEADGYTF.

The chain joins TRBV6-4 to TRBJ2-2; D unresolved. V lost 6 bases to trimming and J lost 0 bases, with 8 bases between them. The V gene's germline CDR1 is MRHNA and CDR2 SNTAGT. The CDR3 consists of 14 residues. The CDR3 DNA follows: TGTGCCAGCAGCGTGTTCGCGAACACCGGGGAGCTGTTTTTT. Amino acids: CASSVFANTGELFF.